Sequencing of this TCR beta chain was carried out in a study of CXCR3-negative and CXCR3-positive naive CD8 T cells (dated 2019 in TCRdb). With respect to the entire study: About 135 million TRB reads were obtained in total, roughly 1.5 +/- 0.3 million reads per library. Data from 11 donors, pooled across two independent experiments, went into the diversity and physicochemical repertoire analyses. For the TRBV-TRBJ cluster analysis, the naive subsets came from about five donors, while the memory cells came from 3 donors. Findings and caveats that apply to the study as a whole: Similar TRBV-TRBJ usage was shown by naive CXCR3-negative and CXCR3-positive cells from the same donor, whereas distinct patterns were shown by memory cells. Repertoire diversity was comparably high in both naive subsets but much lower in memory CD8+ T cells. CXCR3 expression partially decreased after cryopreservation, so most assays used freshly isolated PBMCs. Because surface CD5, which has been linked to self-reactivity in mice, was comparable between naive subsets, TCR interaction strength was also inferred from TRB CDR3 physicochemical properties. Compared with CXCR3-negative naive cells, CXCR3-positive naive cells had TRB CDR3s with higher hydrophobicity (lower Kidera factor 4), lower energy, and higher strength and volume indices.

Looking up the germline V gene yields CDR1 SGHAT and CDR2 FQNNGV. From cysteine to phenylalanine, the CDR3 is 16 amino acids long. DNA is not on record. The sequencer was a NextSeq 550. The Human TCR Profiling Kit (MiLaboratory) was used to prepare UMI-labeled 5' RACE TRB cDNA libraries. cDNA synthesis used the entire amount of extracted RNA, and PCR amplification then used the entire amount of cDNA produced. Libraries were prepared in parallel with an identical number of PCR cycles. In the source study's methods: About 50,000 +/- 9,200 unique UMI-labeled TRB cDNA molecules per library were extracted with MIGEC and MiXCR, with at least two reads per UMI required. An average of about 40,000 +/- 10,000 functional in-frame TRB CDR3 nucleotide clonotypes without stop codons was found per library. Diversity metrics, including normalized Shannon-Wiener and Chao1, were computed in VDJtools after downsampling to 5000 UMI-labeled TRB molecules per sample. For the central five CDR3 residues, VDJtools calculated physicochemical properties weighted by clonotype size, namely interaction energy, strength, volume and Kidera factor 4. The reads were reprocessed in TCRdb, with one entry per CDR3 protein sequence and no accompanying DNA. TCRdb, not the original authors, processed these V and J calls. The table for this sample shows around 6,900 distinct CDR3 sequences. The ten most abundant clones make up about 1.5% of the sample.

Each CD8+ T cell subset was flow-sorted in triplicate, with about 320,000 cells per subset placed directly into RLT lysis buffer. To exclude memory contaminants, naive CD8+ T cells were stringently defined as CD45RO-CCR7+CD27+CD95-. Peripheral blood mononuclear cells were isolated from buffy coats using standard density gradient centrifugation. A FACSAria III was used to flow-sort naive CXCR3-negative and CXCR3-positive CD8+ T cells. An RNeasy Mini Kit was used to extract total RNA from the sorted cells. A note on this clonotype: Its cognate antigen has yet to be identified.

What was sequenced was naive CXCR3+ CD8+ T cells from blood. The sample's cell subset or site label, decoded: CD45RO-CCR7+CD27+CD95- naive CD8+ T cells expressing CXCR3 (TNR3+). This receptor was taken from a human donor in good health. Some clones in this sample may be carry-over from other donors' samples. Rearrangement joined TRBV11-2 to TRBJ1-3; TCRdb's assignment of TRBD1 cannot be checked, as there is no DNA. The CDR3 protein is CASSFVTGGAGNTIYF.